One and the same sample provided the 24 T cell receptor beta chains below, sequenced in a study of cytomegalovirus exposure and HLA in healthy donors. 60 Vbeta and 13 Jbeta primers were used in PCR. Libraries were prepared by immunoSEQ multiplex PCR; TCRdb keeps only in-frame clonotypes and omits some of them. This sample carries 80,000 or so clones, with roughly 13% going to the ten biggest clones. What was sequenced was PBMCs. These receptors originate from a man in his fifties in good health and CMV-seropositive.

V and J are TRBV10-3 and TRBJ1-1; D call uncertain. There are 13 residues in the CDR3. Germline CDR1 reads ENHRY; CDR2 reads SYGVKD. V shed 4 bases and J shed 1 base, with 7 bases lying between them. CDR3 bases: TGTGCCATCAGTGGCGGGCAGAACACTGAAGCTTTCTTT. Translated: CAISGGQNTEAFF.

The chain employs TRBV14 and TRBJ2-1, with 9 nucleotides matching TRBD2. This CDR3 is built from 15 residues. Germline V gene data show CDR1 as SGHDN and CDR2 as FVKESK. The ends lost 5 bases at V and 4 bases at J; junction bases unmatched: 6. The CDR3, as DNA: TGTGCCAGCAGCGCAACGCTAGCGGGGTACAATGAGCAGTTCTTC. This gives the protein CASSATLAGYNEQFF.

The chain joins TRBV5-5 to TRBJ1-2; D is perhaps TRBD1 (5 bases). The V and J ends lost 0 bases and 7 bases respectively, with 7 bases between them. Germline V gene data show CDR1 as SGHKS and CDR2 as YYEKEE (reference sequence). The CDR3 has 12 residues. The CDR3 DNA reads as TGTGCCAGCAGCTTGGTAGACAGTGGCTACACCTTC. Protein: CASSLVDSGYTF.

The CDR3 coding sequence is TGTGCCAGCAGCTTGAGAGCGGGGGGTTTCTACAATGAGCAGTTCTTC. Residues: CASSLRAGGFYNEQFF. V and J are TRBV7-6 and TRBJ2-1; 9 bases are a match to TRBD2. This CDR3 is 16 amino acids long. The trim removed 3 bases at V and 3 bases at J, leaving 6 bases unmatched. CDR1 is SGHVS, CDR2 FNYEAQ, per germline. Drawing the rest from reference TRBV7-6 and TRBJ2-1, the complete variable domain is GAGVSQSPRYKVTKRGQDVALRCDPISGHVSLYWYRQALGQGPEFLTYFNYEAQQDKSGLPNDRFSAERPEGSISTLTIQRTEQRDSAMYRCASSLRAGGFYNEQFFGPGTRLTVL.

V is TRBV18 and J is TRBJ2-5; 10 positions match TRBD2. The better agreement between TRBJ2-7 and the DNA end casts doubt on the J call. The CDR3 covers 16 residues. Germline V CDR1 and CDR2: KGHSH, LQKENI. The CDR3 sequence is CASSHGTSVSSYEQYF. The DNA for the CDR3 is TGTGCCAGCTCACACGGGACTAGCGTCAGCTCCTACGAGCAGTACTTC.

The CDR3 reads CASSLGGSSSSYEQYF. CDR3 coding DNA: TGCGCCAGCAGCTTGGGCGGCAGCTCCTCCTCCTACGAGCAGTACTTC. The V gene is TRBV5-1, the J gene TRBJ2-7; no definite D call. Germline V gene lookup returns CDR1 SGHRS and CDR2 YFSETQ. The V gene lost 0 bases and the J gene lost 0 bases, with 13 bases spanning the gap. CDR3 length: 16 residues.

The chain is built from TRBV29-1 and TRBJ1-1, with 7 bases that match TRBD1. CDR1 SQVTM and CDR2 ANQGSEA come from the germline V gene. This CDR3 is 15 amino acids long. The V segment lost 0 bases and the J segment 7 bases; nucleotides outside the gene matches: 11. The CDR3 DNA follows: TGCAGCGTTGAAGATGGTATCAGGGGGGCCGGTGAAGCTTTCTTT. It is translated as CSVEDGIRGAGEAFF.

The chain combines TRBV9 with TRBJ2-5; 7 bases agree with TRBD2. The CDR3 has 15 residues. The junction had 3 bases not matched to a gene; V was cut back by 0 bases and J by 1 base. Germline V gene lookup returns CDR1 SGDLS and CDR2 YYNGEE. The CDR3, as DNA: TGTGCCAGCAGCGTAGCGGGGGGTTCCCAAGAGACCCAGTACTTC. Protein product: CASSVAGGSQETQYF.

The chain links TRBV5-1 to TRBJ2-5; 9 bases map to TRBD1. CDR3 length: 13 amino acids. Germline CDR1 reads SGHRS; CDR2 reads YFSETQ. V gave up 4 bases and J gave up 6 bases; unmatched junction bases: 4. Here the CDR3 reads CASSIGTGQTQYF. The CDR3 nucleotides are TGCGCCAGCAGCATCGGGACAGGGCAGACCCAGTACTTC.

The chain recombines TRBV11-2 with TRBJ2-1, with a tentative D call TRBD2 (5 bases). The ends were cut back, 1 base at V and 10 bases at J, with 11 bases in the middle. There are 13 residues in the CDR3. Germline CDR1 SGHAT, CDR2 FQNNGV. CDR3 sequence (DNA): TGTGCCAGCAGCTTAGTGACCGGGATCGAGCAGTTCTTC. It is translated as CASSLVTGIEQFF.

J is TRBJ2-4 and V is TRBV7-9; D possibly corresponds to TRBD1 (6 bases). Germline values: CDR1 SEHNR, CDR2 FQNEAQ (reference sequence). This CDR3 contains 15 residues. V was cut by 5 bases and J by 8 bases, with 19 bases left in between. CDR3 region: CASSPLDRFGDIQYF. For the CDR3, the DNA is TGTGCCAGCAGCCCTCTTGACAGGTTTGGGGACATTCAGTACTTC.

The chain carries TRBV29-1 and TRBJ1-1; 12 bases line up with TRBD1. CDR3 length: 13 residues. Trimming removed 7 bases from V and 6 bases from J; junction bases left unmatched: 6. The germline gives CDR1 SQVTM, CDR2 ANQGSEA. This CDR3 reads CSASGQGAPEAFF. CDR3 in DNA: TGCAGCGCTTCGGGACAGGGGGCGCCTGAAGCTTTCTTT.

The rearrangement uses TRBV19 and TRBJ2-5; 12 positions agree with TRBD1. CDR1 is LNHDA, CDR2 SQIVND, per germline (reference sequence). This CDR3 is 17 amino acids long. With V trimmed by 6 bases and J by 2 bases, 10 bases remained unmatched. Written as DNA, the CDR3 is TGTGCCAGTAGCCGAGGGGGGACAGGGGGCGGGCAAGAGACCCAGTACTTC. Translation gives CASSRGGTGGGQETQYF.

This CDR3 is CASSGLTGGGAYNEQFF. The CDR3 DNA reads as TGTGCCAGCAGCGGCCTCACGGGCGGGGGGGCCTACAATGAGCAGTTCTTC. This sequence joins TRBV9 and TRBJ2-1; 9 positions match TRBD2. This CDR3 spans 17 amino acids. Germline V lookup: CDR1 SGDLS, CDR2 YYNGEE. The ends lost 3 bases at V and 2 bases at J; junction bases unmatched: 9.

This chain joins TRBV7-2 and TRBJ1-2, with D possibly TRBD1 on 6 matching bases. The CDR3 spans 14 residues. Trimming took 5 bases from V and 0 from J, leaving 10 bases between them. CDR1 is SGHTA, CDR2 FQGNSA, per germline. This CDR3 is CASSPGTTNYGYTF. In DNA form, the CDR3 reads TGTGCCAGCAGCCCGGGGACAACTAACTATGGCTACACCTTC.

The chain carries TRBV18 and TRBJ1-1; the D gene is possibly TRBD1 (6 bases). This CDR3 region has 15 residues. Germline V gene lookup returns CDR1 KGHSH and CDR2 LQKENI. Deletions cut 2 bases from V and 5 bases from J, with 15 bases between. CDR3 amino acids: CASSPTTGRWTEAFF. DNA for the CDR3: TGTGCCAGCTCACCAACAACAGGGCGGTGGACTGAAGCTTTCTTT.

This chain links TRBV5-1 with TRBJ2-5; tentative D call: TRBD1 (7 bases). The CDR3 is 15 amino acids. Germline CDR1 and CDR2: SGHRS and YFSETQ. The ends were cut back, 6 bases at V and 4 bases at J, with 19 bases in the middle. The CDR3 is CASTLQGEVGETQYF. Written as DNA, the CDR3 is TGCGCCAGCACCCTGCAGGGGGAGGTAGGAGAGACCCAGTACTTC.

The J gene is TRBJ2-3, the V gene TRBV7-8, with TRBD2 matching over 16 bases. This CDR3 region has 17 residues. Looked up from germline, CDR1 is SGHVS and CDR2 is FQNEAQ. The junction had 5 bases not matched to a gene; V was cut back by 5 bases and J by 3 bases. The CDR3 sequence is CASSPGTSGRETDTQYF. CDR3 DNA sequence: TGTGCCAGCAGCCCGGGGACTAGCGGGAGGGAGACAGATACGCAGTATTTT.

V is TRBV4-1 and J is TRBJ2-2, with 7 positions matching TRBD1. J was trimmed by 3 bases and V by 4 bases; bases with no gene match: 8. The germline CDR1 and CDR2 sequences are MGHRA and YSYEKL. This CDR3 spans 16 amino acids. CDR3 loop: CASSRDGTVDTGELFF. The CDR3 DNA reads TGCGCCAGCAGCCGGGATGGGACAGTAGACACCGGGGAGCTGTTTTTT.

The chain employs TRBV9 and TRBJ2-7; the match to TRBD1 covers 10 bases. Germline CDR1 SGDLS, CDR2 YYNGEE. The CDR3 spans 18 residues. The V segment lost 0 bases and the J segment 0 bases; nucleotides outside the gene matches: 9. Written as DNA, the CDR3 is TGTGCCAGCAGCGTAGTAGAATGGCGGGACAGGGGCTCCTACGAGCAGTACGTC. Translating it yields CASSVVEWRDRGSYEQYV.

J is TRBJ2-3 and V is TRBV12-5; D is unresolved. CDR3 length: 12 amino acids. V lost 5 bases, J lost 2 bases, and 5 bases lay in between. Looked up from germline, CDR1 is LGHNT and CDR2 is FRNRAP. Here the CDR3 reads CASGEHTDTQYF. The DNA of the CDR3 is TGTGCTAGTGGTGAGCACACAGATACGCAGTATTTT.

The chain joins TRBV4-1 to TRBJ2-2, with 7 bases identical to TRBD1. The CDR3 length is 19 residues. Unmatched junction bases numbered 12, after V lost 0 bases and J lost 2 bases. The germline V gene encodes CDR1 MGHRA and CDR2 YSYEKL. The CDR3 bases are TGCGCCAGCAGCCAAGATCGGATCCGGCAGGGGGAAAACACCGGGGAGCTGTTTTTT. Its protein is CASSQDRIRQGENTGELFF.

This CDR3 reads CASSPSFGYTF. CDR3 sequence (DNA): TGTGCCAGTAGTCCCTCCTTCGGCTACACCTTC. J is TRBJ1-2 and V is TRBV19, with no clear D. V lost 5 bases to trimming and J lost 8 bases, with 9 bases between them. The CDR3 covers 11 residues. The germline CDR1 and CDR2 sequences are LNHDA and SQIVND (reference sequence).

As concerns this clone: Additional DNA sequences in this sample encode the identical CDR3. The chain is built from TRBV19 and TRBJ1-1; maybe TRBD1 (5 bases). The CDR3 is 12 amino acids. V lost 2 bases to trimming and J lost 8 bases, with 9 bases between them. Germline CDR1 is LNHDA and CDR2 is SQIVND (reference sequence). CDR3 in DNA: TGTGCCAGTAGTATAAGGGGCACCGAAGCTTTCTTT. Amino acids: CASSIRGTEAFF.